This TCR beta chain was observed in a study of technical replicates of blood from four donors. This CDR3 has 13 amino acids. V was cut by 2 bases and J by 3 bases, with 7 bases left in between. The germline V gene encodes CDR1 MNHNY and CDR2 SVGAGI (reference sequence). Clones were sequenced by immunoSEQ multiplex PCR, and TCRdb holds only the in-frame ones, with some missing. The data show over 70,000 clones, more than 85% seen once. The chain is built from TRBV6-6 and TRBJ1-1, with D perhaps TRBD1 (5 bases). The sequence was obtained from a human donor in good health. Sequencing input: T cells isolated from PBMCs. CDR3 in amino acids: CASSYSRDTEAFF. Written as DNA, the CDR3 is TGTGCCAGCAGTTACAGCAGGGACACTGAAGCTTTCTTT.